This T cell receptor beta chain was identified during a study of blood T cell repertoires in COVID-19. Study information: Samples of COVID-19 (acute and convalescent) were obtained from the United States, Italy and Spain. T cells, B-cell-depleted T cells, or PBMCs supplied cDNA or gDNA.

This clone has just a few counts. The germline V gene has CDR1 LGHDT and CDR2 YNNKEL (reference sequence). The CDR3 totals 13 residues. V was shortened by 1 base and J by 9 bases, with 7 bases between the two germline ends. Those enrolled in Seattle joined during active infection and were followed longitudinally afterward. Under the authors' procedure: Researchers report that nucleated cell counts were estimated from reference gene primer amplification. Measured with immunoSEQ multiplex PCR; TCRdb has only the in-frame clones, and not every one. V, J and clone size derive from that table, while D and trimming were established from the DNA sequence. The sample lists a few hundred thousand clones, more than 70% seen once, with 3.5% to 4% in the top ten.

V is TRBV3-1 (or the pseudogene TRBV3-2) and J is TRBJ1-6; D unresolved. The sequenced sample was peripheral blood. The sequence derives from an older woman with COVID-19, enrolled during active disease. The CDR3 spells CASSQAGSSPLHF. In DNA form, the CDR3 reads TGTGCCAGCAGCCAAGCCGGGAGTTCACCCCTCCACTTT.